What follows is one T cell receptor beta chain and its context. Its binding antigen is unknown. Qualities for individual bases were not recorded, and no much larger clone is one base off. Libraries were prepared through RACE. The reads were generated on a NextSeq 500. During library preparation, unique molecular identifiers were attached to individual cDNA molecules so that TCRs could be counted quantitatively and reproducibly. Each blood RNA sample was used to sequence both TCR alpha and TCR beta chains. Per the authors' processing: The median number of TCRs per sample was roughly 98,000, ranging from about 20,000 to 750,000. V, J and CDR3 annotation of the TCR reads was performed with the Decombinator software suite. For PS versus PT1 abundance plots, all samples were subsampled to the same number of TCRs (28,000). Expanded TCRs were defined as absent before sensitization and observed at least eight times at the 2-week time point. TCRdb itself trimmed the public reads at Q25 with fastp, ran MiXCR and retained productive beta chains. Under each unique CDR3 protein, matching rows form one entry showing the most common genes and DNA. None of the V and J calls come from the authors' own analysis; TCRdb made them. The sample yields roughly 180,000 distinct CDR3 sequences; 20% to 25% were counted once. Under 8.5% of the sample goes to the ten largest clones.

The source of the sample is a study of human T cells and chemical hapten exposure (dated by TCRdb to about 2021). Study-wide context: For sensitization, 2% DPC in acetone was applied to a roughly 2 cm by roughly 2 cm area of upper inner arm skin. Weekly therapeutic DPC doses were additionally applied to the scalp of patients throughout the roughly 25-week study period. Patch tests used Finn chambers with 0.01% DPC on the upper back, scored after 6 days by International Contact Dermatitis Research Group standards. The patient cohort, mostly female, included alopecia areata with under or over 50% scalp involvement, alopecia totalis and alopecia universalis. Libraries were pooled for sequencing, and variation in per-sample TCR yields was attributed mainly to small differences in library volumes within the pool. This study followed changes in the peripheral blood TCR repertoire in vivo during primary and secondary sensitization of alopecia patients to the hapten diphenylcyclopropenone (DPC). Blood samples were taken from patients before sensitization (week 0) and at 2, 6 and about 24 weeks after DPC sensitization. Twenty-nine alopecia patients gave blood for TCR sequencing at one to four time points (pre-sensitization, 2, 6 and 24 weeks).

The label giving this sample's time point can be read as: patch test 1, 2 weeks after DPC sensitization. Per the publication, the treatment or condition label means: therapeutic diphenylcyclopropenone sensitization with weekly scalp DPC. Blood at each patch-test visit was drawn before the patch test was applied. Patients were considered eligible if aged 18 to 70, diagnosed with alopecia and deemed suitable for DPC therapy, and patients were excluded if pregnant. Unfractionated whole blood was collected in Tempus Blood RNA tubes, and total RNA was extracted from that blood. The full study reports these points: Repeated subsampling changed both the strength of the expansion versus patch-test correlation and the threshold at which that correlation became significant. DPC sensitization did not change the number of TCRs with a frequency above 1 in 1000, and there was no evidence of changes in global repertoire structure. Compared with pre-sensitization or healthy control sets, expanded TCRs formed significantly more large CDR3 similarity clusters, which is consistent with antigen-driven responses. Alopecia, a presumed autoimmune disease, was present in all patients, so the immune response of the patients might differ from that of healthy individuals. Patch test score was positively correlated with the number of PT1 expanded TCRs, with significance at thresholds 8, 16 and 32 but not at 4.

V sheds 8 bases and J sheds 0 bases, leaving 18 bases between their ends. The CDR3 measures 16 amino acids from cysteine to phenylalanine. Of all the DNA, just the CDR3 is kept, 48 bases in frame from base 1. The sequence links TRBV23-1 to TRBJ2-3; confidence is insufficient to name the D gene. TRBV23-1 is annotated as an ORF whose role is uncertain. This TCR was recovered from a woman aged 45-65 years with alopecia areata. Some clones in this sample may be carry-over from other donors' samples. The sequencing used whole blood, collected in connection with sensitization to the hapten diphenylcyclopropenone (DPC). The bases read TGCGCCAGCCCATTCGGTTCGGAACAGAGCACAGATACGCAGTATTTT. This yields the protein CASPFGSEQSTDTQYF.